What follows is one T cell receptor beta chain and its context. The target antigen is unknown. This record belongs to a study of T cell repertoires in cytomegalovirus infection. Turning to the study itself: Through public TCR beta signatures, both CMV infection and matching HLA type were indicated. Whole-study results and caveats: Dominating the ex vivo response were TCR beta clonotypes that were CMV-specific and HLA-C-restricted. Pooled public TCR beta family frequency picked out CMV carriers with the relevant HLA.

Germline V lookup: CDR1 LNHNV, CDR2 YYDKDF (reference sequence). V was trimmed by 10 bases and J by 4 bases, leaving 19 bases between them. The CDR3 sequence is 14 residues long. Each CDR3 protein is one row after TCRdb ran MiXCR on the reads. This table holds 100,000 to 150,000 distinct CDR3 sequences, about 10% found once. This TCR was sampled from a human donor in good health (CMV status not recorded). Some clones in this sample may be carry-over from other donors' samples. The sample comprised PBMCs. The chain has TRBV15 and TRBJ1-2; possibly TRBD1 for D (6 bases). In DNA form, the CDR3 reads TGTGCCATCTCCGCAGGGGTGGGGTCCTATGGCTACACCTTC. This encodes CAISAGVGSYGYTF.